Listed here are 14 T cell receptor beta chains from one sample, sequenced in a study of shared clonotypes between healthy human individuals. The assay was immunoSEQ multiplex PCR, and TCRdb's table has in-frame clones only and misses some. This sample yields 1.5 million to 2.5 million clones, of which about 94% are seen a single time; roughly 1.2% belongs to the top ten. Naivety among CD8 cells was defined by CD45RO negativity and positive CCR7 selection, thereby excluding terminally differentiated effector memory CD45RA+ cells. Sequencing input: naive CD8+ T cells sorted from blood. These TCRs come from a man aged 18-30 years in good health.

This sequence joins TRBV29-1 and TRBJ2-7; TRBD1 matches 7 bases. The junction had 5 bases not matched to a gene; V was cut back by 6 bases and J by 0 bases. There are 13 residues in the CDR3. Germline V lookup: CDR1 SQVTM, CDR2 ANQGSEA. The CDR3 spells CSVEQGNSYEQYF. The CDR3 DNA follows: TGCAGCGTGGAACAGGGGAACTCCTACGAGCAGTACTTC.

This clone was observed once. This sample includes further DNA sequences coding for the same CDR3. The rearrangement joins TRBV6-5 to TRBJ2-3; D gene uncertain. The CDR3 runs to 14 residues. Germline assignment: CDR1 MNHEY and CDR2 SVGAGI. V lost 4 bases to trimming and J lost 0 bases, with 8 bases between them. In DNA, the CDR3 is TGTGCCAGCAGTTTCGTATCTAGCACAGATACGCAGTATTTT. Its translation is CASSFVSSTDTQYF.

The rearrangement links TRBV6-1 to TRBJ2-7; 10 bases line up with TRBD2. The CDR3 loop spans 16 amino acids. The trim removed 0 bases at V and 4 bases at J, leaving 6 bases unmatched. CDR1 and CDR2 from the germline V gene are MNHNS and SASEGT. The CDR3 DNA follows: TGTGCCAGCAGTGAAGCTGTTAGCGGGGGGAAGTACGAGCAGTACTTC. The encoded protein is CASSEAVSGGKYEQYF.

The chain carries TRBV30 and TRBJ2-7, with D unresolved. The CDR3 length is 12 residues. Trimming removed 1 base at V and 9 bases at J, with 13 bases between. Germline-derived CDR1 and CDR2 are GTSNPN and SVGIG (reference sequence). The CDR3 region is CAWSDDGLGQYF. In nucleotides, the CDR3 is TGTGCCTGGAGTGACGACGGTCTAGGGCAGTACTTC. The variable domain in full, completed from reference TRBV30 and TRBJ2-7, reads SQTIHQWPATLVQPVGSPLSLECTVEGTSNPNLYWYRQAAGRGLQLLFYSVGIGQISSEVPQNLSASRPQDRQFILSSKKLLLSDSGFYLCAWSDDGLGQYFGPGTRLTVT.

This clone turned up a few times. In the same sample, other DNA sequences code for this CDR3. The CDR3 nucleotides are TGTGCCTGGAGTGTACTGCGGCTGAACACTGAAGCTTTCTTT. This codes for CAWSVLRLNTEAFF. The chain employs TRBV30 and TRBJ1-1; D ambiguous. The germline V and J ends were trimmed by 0 bases and 0 bases, with 8 bases remaining between them. Germline V gene sequence: CDR1 GTSNPN, CDR2 SVGIG (reference sequence). The CDR3 has 14 residues.

The chain couples TRBV6-1 to TRBJ2-7; 14 positions agree with TRBD2. Germline trimming cut 4 bases from V and 5 bases from J; bases unmatched to any gene: 4. The CDR3 runs 15 residues. CDR1 and CDR2 (germline): MNHNS, SASEGT. CDR3 loop: CASSGGLAGVDEQYF. DNA for the CDR3: TGTGCCAGCAGTGGGGGACTAGCGGGGGTGGACGAGCAGTACTTC.

V gene TRBV5-4 combines with J gene TRBJ2-3, with TRBD1 matching 7 bases. The V gene end was trimmed by 6 bases and the J gene end by 2 bases; junction bases not matched to a gene: 6. Germline assignment: CDR1 SGHNT and CDR2 YYREEE (reference sequence). The CDR3 is 14 amino acids. CDR3 DNA: TGTGCCAGCAAGTGGCAGGGGGACACAGATACGCAGTATTTT. It yields the protein CASKWQGDTDTQYF.

The gene calls are TRBV6-5 and TRBJ2-7, with a weak D call TRBD2 (5 bases). This CDR3 spans 13 amino acids. The V end lost 4 bases, the J end lost 6 bases, and 13 bases lay between the germline ends. CDR1 is MNHEY, CDR2 SVGAGI, per germline. The CDR3 spells CASSLGDNREQYF. The CDR3 region has the DNA TGTGCCAGCAGTTTGGGAGATAACCGCGAGCAGTACTTC.

The chain joins TRBV4-3 to TRBJ2-3; TRBD1 matches 9 bases. The CDR3 contains 16 residues. V dropped 0 bases and J dropped 5; count of bases not matched to a gene: 6. Germline V lookup: CDR1 LGHNA, CDR2 YSLEER. CDR3 DNA sequence: TGCGCCAGCAGCCAAGATAGGACAGGGGAGGGAGATACGCAGTATTTT. Translated: CASSQDRTGEGDTQYF.

This clone was recorded once. The same CDR3 arises from other DNA sequences in this sample as well. The chain carries TRBV4-1 and TRBJ2-3, with 9 bases matching TRBD2. Germline CDR1 and CDR2: MGHRA and YSYEKL. The CDR3 is 15 amino acids. The ends lost 0 bases at V and 6 bases at J; junction bases unmatched: 4. The CDR3 DNA reads TGCGCCAGCAGCCAAGATAGGCTAGCGGGGGATACGCAGTATTTT. It codes for CASSQDRLAGDTQYF.

J is TRBJ2-5 and V is TRBV7-9; D ambiguous. The CDR3 is 14 amino acids. Per germline, CDR1 SEHNR and CDR2 FQNEAQ (reference sequence). Trimming stripped 5 bases from V and 5 bases from J, with 15 bases between. This CDR3 reads CASSPRPERETQYF. For the CDR3, the DNA is TGTGCCAGCAGCCCAAGACCGGAGAGGGAGACCCAGTACTTC.

CDR3 sequence reads: CASSWDRNYEQYF. The CDR3 DNA reads as TGTGCCAGCAGTTGGGACAGAAACTACGAGCAGTACTTC. The rearrangement links TRBV27 to TRBJ2-7, with 7 nucleotides matching TRBD1. V shed 4 bases and J 3 bases; nucleotides not matched to a gene: 3. There are 13 residues in the CDR3. Germline V gene sequence: CDR1 MNHEY, CDR2 SMNVEV (reference sequence).

This clone was recorded once. This chain uses TRBV5-6 with TRBJ2-7; D may be TRBD1 (6 bases). The V gene's germline CDR1 is SGHDT and CDR2 YYEEEE. The CDR3 is 14 amino acids. With 4 bases removed from V and 0 bases from J, the gap between germline ends came to 11 bases. CDR3 region: CASSPRGYSYEQYF. DNA for the CDR3: TGTGCCAGCAGCCCCAGGGGTTACTCCTACGAGCAGTACTTC.

The chain links TRBV6-1 to TRBJ1-2; 7 nucleotides align to TRBD1. Germline values: CDR1 MNHNS, CDR2 SASEGT. The CDR3 has 15 amino acids. The V and J ends lost 3 bases and 5 bases, in that order; junction bases with no gene match: 9. The CDR3 DNA reads TGTGCCAGCAGTGACGGTTTAGGGACAGTATATGGCTACACCTTC. This sequence encodes CASSDGLGTVYGYTF.